This entry concerns a single TCR beta chain. Its target is not known. Time point denoted: week 11, during vaccination. Topical imiquimod was applied with each vaccine dose, which held 300 ug of mutant IDH1 20-mer peptide. Germline-derived CDR1 and CDR2 are SGHDT and YYEEEE. The CDR3 extends over 12 amino acids. The V gene lost 0 bases and the J gene lost 10 bases, with 11 bases spanning the gap. Method: immunoSEQ multiplex PCR; TCRdb's copy keeps in-frame clones and lacks some. The data contain 31,000 or so clones, under 80% of them singletons. This entry belongs to a study of a mutant IDH1 vaccine in newly diagnosed glioma.

This sample comprised PBMCs, obtained from a glioma patient whose treatment included an IDH1 peptide vaccine. The receptor was isolated from a man under 40 with glioma. This rearrangement joins TRBV5-6 to TRBJ2-7, with a possible D match to TRBD1 (5 bases). The DNA for the CDR3 is TGTGCCAGCAGCTTGGGCCTACAGGAACAGTACTTC. This gives the protein CASSLGLQEQYF.